The present entry profiles one TCR beta chain with its context. Its target is unknown. V lost 4 bases and J lost 0, with 10 bases in between. The CDR3 consists of 15 residues. CDR1 is LGHNA and CDR2 is YNFKEQ in the germline V gene. The method was immunoSEQ multiplex PCR; TCRdb's version includes in-frame clones alone and lacks a portion of them. The sample has tens of thousands of clones, around 75% seen once. The sample comes from a study of PD-1 blockade in classical Hodgkin lymphoma. Study-wide findings and caveats: Causes of the repertoire differences remain undefined, possibly disease activity or prior therapy. As was reported, newly diagnosed patients showed lower baseline TCR diversity than healthy donors did.

Regarding time point: cycle 4 day 1 (C4D1), after 6 weeks of nivolumab. There was relapse after autologous stem cell transplantation in every patient, and there was variation in brentuximab vedotin exposure. The study purified CD4+ T cells from thawed PBMCs using magnetic negative selection. The chain joins TRBV4-2 to TRBJ1-5; D not certain. This clonotype was obtained from a human donor with classical Hodgkin lymphoma. This sample comprised CD4+ T cells from blood, obtained before the fourth cycle of nivolumab. This CDR3 is CASSRIQNSNQPQHF. Written as DNA, the CDR3 is TGTGCCAGCAGCCGCATACAGAATAGCAATCAGCCCCAGCATTTT.